Listed below are T cell receptor beta chains from one sample, sequenced in a study of T cell changes during pregnancy in multiple sclerosis. The data were produced by immunoSEQ multiplex PCR, yet TCRdb's version contains in-frame clones alone and is incomplete. The sample lists roughly 99,000 clones, roughly 94% seen once, with about 2% in the top ten. Sequences were derived from peripheral blood, sampled after pregnancy. Every receptor here comes from a female donor in good health, enrolled as a control in a pregnancy study. CDR3s include the opening cysteine and the closing phenylalanine or tryptophan. The order of the fields is J gene, clone size, D gene, CDR3 length, V gene, CDR3 DNA, CDR3 protein. The D gene is left open where the match is weak. Some rows mark clone size as missing; the rest say once, few, many or name a class of expanded clone.

TRBJ1-4	.	TRBD1	15	TRBV7-9	TGTGCCAGCAGCTTAGGGGGTCCGACAGGGGAAAAACTGTTTTTT	CASSLGGPTGEKLFF
TRBJ2-1	.	TRBD2	15	TRBV6-6	TGTGCCAGCAGTCGACTAGCGAGATCCTACAATGAGCAGTTCTTC	CASSRLARSYNEQFF
TRBJ1-1	once	TRBD1	14	TRBV28	TGTGCCAGCAGTTTAGACAGGGTTGGTACTGAAGCTTTCTTT	CASSLDRVGTEAFF
TRBJ2-1	.	TRBD2	16	TRBV11-2	TGTGCCAGCAGCTTTATAGCGGGGGGTAGTAGGAATGAGCAGTTCTTC	CASSFIAGGSRNEQFF
TRBJ2-7	.	.	15	TRBV27	TGTGCCAGCAGTTCCTACGCCCCAGGGGCGTACGAGCAGTACTTC	CASSSYAPGAYEQYF
TRBJ2-7	.	TRBD1	14	TRBV27	TGTGCCAGCAGTTCACCGGGACAGTCCTACGAGCAGTACTTC	CASSSPGQSYEQYF
TRBJ2-5	.	.	14	TRBV21-1	TGTGCCAGCAGCGACAGGGTCGGTGGAGAGACCCAGTACTTC	CASSDRVGGETQYF
TRBJ2-7	.	TRBD1	13	TRBV6-5	TGTGCCAGCAGCCCGACAGGGGCCTACGAGCAGTACTTC	CASSPTGAYEQYF
TRBJ2-7	.	.	14	TRBV7-8	TGTGCCAGCAGCTTAATACAGGACTCCTACGAGCAGTACTTC	CASSLIQDSYEQYF
TRBJ2-1	.	TRBD1	11	TRBV6-1	TGTGCAACCACGGACAGGGCGGGTCGGTTCTTC	CATTDRAGRFF
TRBJ2-1	.	.	13	TRBV18	TGTGCCAGCTCACCAGGGGCATACAATGAGCAGTTCTTC	CASSPGAYNEQFF
TRBJ2-1	.	.	15	TRBV28	TGTGCCAGCAGGGCTAGAGGCCGGCAGGAGCGGGAGCAGTTCTTC	CASRARGRQEREQFF
TRBJ2-1	.	TRBD1	17	TRBV7-6	TGTGCCAGCAGCTTAGCCGCGACAGGGTCTGGATTTGGTGAGCAGTTCTTC	CASSLAATGSGFGEQFF
TRBJ1-1	.	.	16	TRBV5-1	TGCGCCAGCAGCGCAGTTGCTGGTTCGGGGAACACTGAAGCTTTCTTT	CASSAVAGSGNTEAFF
TRBJ2-7	.	TRBD1	14	TRBV2	TGTGCCAGCACTACCGGACAGGGGGCCTACGAGCAGTACTTC	CASTTGQGAYEQYF
TRBJ1-1	.	.	14	TRBV28	TGTGCCAGCAGTTTTAAGGGGGGGTACACTGAAGCTTTCTTT	CASSFKGGYTEAFF
TRBJ1-1	.	.	16	TRBV7-9	TGTGCCAGCAGCCGGGAAGCGGGACTACGGAACACTGAAGCTTTCTTT	CASSREAGLRNTEAFF
TRBJ2-7	.	TRBD2	14	TRBV7-9	TGTGCCAGCAGCTTTGGGACTAGCTGGGGTGAGCAGTACTTC	CASSFGTSWGEQYF
TRBJ2-2	once	.	14	TRBV29-1	TGCAGCCTCAGACTTCCGGGGAGCACCGGGGAGCTGTTTTTT	CSLRLPGSTGELFF
TRBJ2-7	.	.	15	TRBV7-2	TGTGCCAGCACCGCCGGCGCGGGGAGCTCCTACGAGCAGTACTTC	CASTAGAGSSYEQYF
TRBJ1-5	.	.	14	TRBV18	TGTGCCAGCTCACTAGGGGAATCGGGCCAGCCCCAGCATTTT	CASSLGESGQPQHF
TRBJ2-5	.	TRBD2	15	TRBV7-9	TGTGCCAGCAGCTTCGTTCTAGCGGACCAAGAGACCCAGTACTTC	CASSFVLADQETQYF
TRBJ1-5	.	.	17	TRBV2	TGTGCCAGCAGAACAGGTCCGCACCGAGTTAGCAATCAGCCCCAGCATTTT	CASRTGPHRVSNQPQHF
TRBJ1-1	.	.	12	TRBV5-5	TGTGCCAGCAGCTTGCTTGGCTCTGAAGCTTTCTTT	CASSLLGSEAFF
TRBJ2-7	.	TRBD1	13	TRBV18	TGTGCCAGCTCCGGGACAGGGGTGCACGAGCAGTACTTC	CASSGTGVHEQYF
TRBJ1-5	.	TRBD1	16	TRBV2	TGTGCCAGCAGTGGGGGGACAGGGGGGAGCAATCAGCCCCAGCATTTT	CASSGGTGGSNQPQHF
TRBJ2-7	.	.	15	TRBV7-9	TGTGCCAGCAGTTCAGACGGGTCATGGATTTACGAGCAGTACTTC	CASSSDGSWIYEQYF
TRBJ1-2	.	.	13	TRBV7-8	TGTGCCAGCAGCTTAGATTTGGGCTCGGGCTACACCTTC	CASSLDLGSGYTF
TRBJ1-1	.	TRBD1	16	TRBV4-2	TGTGCCAGCAGCCAGGGACAGCGGCTTGGTGGCACTGAAGCTTTCTTT	CASSQGQRLGGTEAFF
TRBJ2-3	.	.	17	TRBV5-6	TGTGCCAGCAGCTTGATATATGGACAGATGGGCACAGATACGCAGTATTTT	CASSLIYGQMGTDTQYF
TRBJ1-2	.	.	17	TRBV18	TGTGCCAGCTCACCACCGGGCCCTAAAATCTCCTCTTACGGCTACACCTTC	CASSPPGPKISSYGYTF
TRBJ2-3	.	.	17	TRBV15	TGTGCCACCAGCAGAGGCGGCTTGATGGGAGCAGCAGATACGCAGTATTTT	CATSRGGLMGAADTQYF
TRBJ2-3	.	TRBD2	16	TRBV28	TGTGCCAGCATTCCCATAGCGGGAGGGCCGGGAGATACGCAGTATTTT	CASIPIAGGPGDTQYF
TRBJ2-2	.	TRBD1	16	TRBV7-6	TGTGCCAGCAGCTGGGTCGCAGGGGGCATGACCGGGGAGCTGTTTTTT	CASSWVAGGMTGELFF
TRBJ1-1	.	TRBD1	14	TRBV6-5	TGTGCCAGCACTGCAAGGACAGGGAACACTGAAGCTTTCTTT	CASTARTGNTEAFF
TRBJ2-7	.	.	14	TRBV9	TGTGCCAGCAGCGTAGATCTGGGGGCCTACGAGCAGTACTTC	CASSVDLGAYEQYF
TRBJ1-2	.	TRBD1	16	TRBV19	TGTGCCAGTAGTCATAAAGGGGCGACAGGGGACTATGGCTACACCTTC	CASSHKGATGDYGYTF
TRBJ1-5	.	TRBD1	13	TRBV2	TGTGCCAGCAATACAGGGGAGAGTCAGCCCCAGCATTTT	CASNTGESQPQHF
TRBJ1-1	.	TRBD1	14	TRBV6-1	TGTGCCAGCAGGGAACAGGGGGCAAGCACTGAAGCTTTCTTT	CASREQGASTEAFF
TRBJ2-3	.	TRBD1	17	TRBV4-2	TGTGCCAGCAGCCAAGATTCTTGGGACAGCCCCACAGATACGCAGTATTTT	CASSQDSWDSPTDTQYF
TRBJ2-1	.	TRBD2	14	TRBV18	TGTGCCAGCTCAGAACTAGCGGCCTTCAATGAGCAGTTCTTC	CASSELAAFNEQFF
TRBJ2-2	.	TRBD2	19	TRBV9	TGTGCCAGCAGCCCCGGGACTAGCGGGGGGGCTTGGGACACCGGGGAGCTGTTTTTT	CASSPGTSGGAWDTGELFF
TRBJ2-1	.	TRBD2	15	TRBV6-6	TGTGCCAGCCCCCCCTCTAGCGGGAGTATTAATGAGCAGTTCTTC	CASPPSSGSINEQFF
TRBJ2-3	.	TRBD2	14	TRBV6-1	TGTGCCAGCAGTGAGGGAGCGGGAGCAGATACGCAGTATTTT	CASSEGAGADTQYF
TRBJ2-1	.	TRBD1	14	TRBV7-9	TGTGCCAGCAGCCCACAGGGGGCGGCCAATGAGCAGTTCTTC	CASSPQGAANEQFF
TRBJ2-1	.	TRBD2	16	TRBV4-2	TGTGCCAGCAGCCAAGTGGGGACTAGCGGGAGGAATGAGCAGTTCTTC	CASSQVGTSGRNEQFF
TRBJ1-1	.	TRBD1	15	TRBV6-1	TGTGCCAGCAGTGAGGCACAGGGGTCGAACACTGAAGCTTTCTTT	CASSEAQGSNTEAFF